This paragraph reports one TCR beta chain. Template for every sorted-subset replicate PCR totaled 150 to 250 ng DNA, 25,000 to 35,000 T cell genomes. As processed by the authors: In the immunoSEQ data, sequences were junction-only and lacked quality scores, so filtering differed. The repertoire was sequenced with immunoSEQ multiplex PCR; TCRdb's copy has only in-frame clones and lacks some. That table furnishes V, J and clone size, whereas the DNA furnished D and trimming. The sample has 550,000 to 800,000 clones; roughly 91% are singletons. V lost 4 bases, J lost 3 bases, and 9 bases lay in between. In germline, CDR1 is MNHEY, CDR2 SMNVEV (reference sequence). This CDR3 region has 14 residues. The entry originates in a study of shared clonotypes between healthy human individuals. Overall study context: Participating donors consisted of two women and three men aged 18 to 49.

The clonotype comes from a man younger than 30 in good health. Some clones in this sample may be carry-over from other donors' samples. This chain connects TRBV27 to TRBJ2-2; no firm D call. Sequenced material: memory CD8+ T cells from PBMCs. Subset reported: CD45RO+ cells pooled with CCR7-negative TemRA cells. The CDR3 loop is CASSYAPHTGELFF. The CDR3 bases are TGTGCCAGCAGTTATGCTCCACACACCGGGGAGCTGTTTTTT.